This record covers a single T cell receptor beta chain. The target antigen is unknown. This record belongs to a study of immune evolution from preneoplasia to lung adenocarcinoma. Study-level information: HLA loss of heterozygosity: under 7.5% AIS, about 14% MIA, about 35% ADC, none AAH. Study-wide points: From normal lung to invasive adenocarcinoma, top clone frequencies appeared to decrease. Later-stage lesions seemingly showed higher T cell density and diversity than normal lung.

The protocol was immunoSEQ multiplex PCR, while the TCRdb copy is restricted to in-frame clones and leaves out a portion. The table records more than 10,000 clones, approximately 81% of them present only once. Germline CDR1 reads MNHNS; CDR2 reads SASEGT. The CDR3 extends over 15 amino acids. Unmatched junction bases numbered 9, after V lost 10 bases and J lost 3 bases. The source material was FFPE tissue from an adenomatous hyperplasia lung lesion. Subset in this sample: atypical adenomatous hyperplasia (AAH), lung preneoplasia. The V call is TRBV6-1, the J call TRBJ2-2; TRBD2 agrees at 9 bases. The receptor was derived from a person between 50 and 69 years old with lung adenocarcinoma. The CDR3 nucleotides are TGTGCCATCAAAATGCCTAGCGGGGACACCGGGGAGCTGTTTTTT. Translating it yields CAIKMPSGDTGELFF.